This TCR beta chain was retrieved from a study of shared clonotypes between healthy human individuals. Study at large: Per donor, three plates held CD4 naive cells, three held CD4 memory, two held CD8 naive and one held CD8 memory.

Regarding this clone: Distinct nucleotide sequences in the sample also encode this CDR3.

Clones were read by immunoSEQ multiplex PCR, and TCRdb kept only the in-frame ones, dropping some. Here the sample spans about 2.4 million clones, approximately 90% being singletons. CDR3 size: 13 residues. CDR1 and CDR2 (germline): SGHTA, FQGNSA. V gave up 3 bases and J gave up 3 bases; unmatched junction bases: 1. The clonotype originates from a young man in good health. Sequenced material: naive CD4+ T cells sorted from blood. Regarding subset: CD45RA+ positively selected. The rearrangement uses TRBV7-2 and TRBJ2-7, with 8 bases aligning to TRBD2. The CDR3 DNA is TGTGCCAGCAGCTTGAGCGGGAGCTACGAGCAGTACTTC. Translation gives CASSLSGSYEQYF.